This T cell receptor beta chain stems from a study of shared clonotypes between healthy human individuals. The study, taken as a whole, reports: The study found lower generation probabilities in non-shared clonotypes than in those shared by all four donors. Incompleteness in sorted-subset sequencing, despite large depth, was shown by rarefaction. Clonotype sharing across a few donors was observed for roughly 5% of naive CD4 clonotypes.

Naive CD8 cells lacked CD45RO, underwent positive selection for CCR7 and left out terminally differentiated effector memory CD45RA+ cells. V was trimmed by 3 bases and J by 3 bases, leaving 15 bases between them. The V gene's germline CDR1 is SNHLY and CDR2 FYNNEI. The CDR3 is 15 amino acids. Remarks on this clone: Its specificity is unknown.

Sequencing used immunoSEQ multiplex PCR; TCRdb keeps in-frame clones, though not all of them. This sample yields some 2.1 million clones, of which approximately 94% are seen a single time; around 1.1% belongs to the top ten. This receptor was identified in a man in his late teens or twenties in good health. The sample was naive CD8+ T cells sorted from blood. The chain combines TRBV2 with TRBJ2-7, with D possibly matching TRBD2 (5 bases). The DNA of the CDR3 is TGTGCCAGCAGTGACCCCATGGACTGGAACTACGAGCAGTACTTC. Its translation: CASSDPMDWNYEQYF.